The 15 T cell receptor beta chains below were found in one sample sequenced in a study of regulatory T cells in long-lasting Graves disease. Time point defined: newly diagnosed GD, antithyroid drugs for less than 3 months. PBMC RNA was the source of the TCR library. Researchers made TCR beta libraries by using iRepertoire HTBI primers and running Arm-PCR on CDR3 regions. In TCRdb, the multiplex PCR reads were re-called with MiXCR into one record per CDR3 protein. The repertoire has approximately 540,000 distinct CDR3 sequences, about 12% of them found once; the top ten carry approximately 9%. These same records also appear under a second study, on T cells in Graves' hyperthyroidism and ophthalmopathy.

The sample here was peripheral blood mononuclear cells (PBMCs), taken at new diagnosis, from a patient treated with antithyroid drugs. The source of these receptors is a woman in her twenties or thirties with Graves disease.

This clonotype was counted between two and nine times. This sequence joins TRBV9 and TRBJ1-1; a possible D gene is TRBD1 (5 bases). The length of the CDR3 is 16 residues. V gave up 1 base and J gave up 1 base, with 14 bases separating them. The germline gives CDR1 SGDLS, CDR2 YYNGEE. The chain's CDR3 is CASSVSARGKNTEAFF. The CDR3 DNA reads as TGTGCCAGCAGCGTAAGTGCGAGGGGCAAGAACACTGAAGCTTTCTTT.

This clonotype was observed a handful of times. One base away lies a much larger clone, so this may be a sequencing read error. This chain joins TRBV6-1 and TRBJ2-3; 7 nucleotides align to TRBD1. Germline assignment: CDR1 MNHNS and CDR2 SASEGT. This CDR3 region has 14 residues. After removal of 6 bases from V and 4 bases from J, the junction contained 7 bases not matched to a gene. The CDR3 spells CASSPTGSADTQYF. Written as DNA, the CDR3 is TGTGCCAGCAGCCCGACAGGGAGCGCAGATACGCAGTATTTT.

This clonotype was recorded many times. The V gene is TRBV7-9, the J gene TRBJ2-1; 9 bases fit TRBD1. J was trimmed by 4 bases and V by 6 bases; bases with no gene match: 7. This CDR3 has 15 residues. Per germline, CDR1 SEHNR and CDR2 FQNEAQ (reference sequence). The CDR3 sequence: CASRRTGGIYNEQFF. The DNA of the CDR3 is TGTGCCAGCAGGCGAACAGGGGGCATATACAATGAGCAGTTCTTC.

This clonotype was observed a few times. The chain uses TRBV7-9 and TRBJ2-1; TRBD1 matches 9 bases. The ends lost 1 base at V and 5 bases at J; junction bases unmatched: 3. The CDR3 has 15 residues. Germline values: CDR1 SEHNR, CDR2 FQNEAQ (reference sequence). CDR3 DNA sequence: TGTGCCAGCAGCTTAGGATACAGGGGGCACAATGAGCAGTTCTTC. Amino acid sequence: CASSLGYRGHNEQFF.

This clonotype has at least ten counts. The chain carries TRBV7-9 and TRBJ2-1, with 10 nucleotides matching TRBD2. Germline lookup yields CDR1 SEHNR and CDR2 FQNEAQ (reference sequence). J was trimmed by 13 bases and V by 0 bases; bases with no gene match: 12. This CDR3 is built from 16 residues. The CDR3 reads CASSLARTSGSLAQFF. The CDR3 region has the DNA TGTGCCAGCAGCTTAGCGAGGACTAGCGGATCTTTGGCTCAGTTCTTC.

This clonotype was counted between two and nine times. The chain is built from TRBV7-9 and TRBJ2-6; D gene unclear. Trimming removed 5 bases from V and 1 base from J, with 9 bases in between. The CDR3 runs to 15 residues. The germline V gene has CDR1 SEHNR and CDR2 FQNEAQ (reference sequence). This CDR3 reads CASSPKRSGANVLTF. The CDR3 DNA sequence: TGTGCCAGCAGCCCCAAGCGTTCTGGGGCCAACGTCCTGACTTTC. Looking up the rest from reference TRBV7-9 and TRBJ2-6 gives the full variable domain: DTGVSQNPRHKITKRGQNVTFRCDPISEHNRLYWYRQTLGQGPEFLTYFQNEAQLEKSRLLSDRFSAERPKGSFSTLEIQRTEQGDSAMYLCASSPKRSGANVLTFGAGSRLTVL.

This clonotype showed up many times. The V gene is TRBV18, the J gene TRBJ2-2; no reliable D call. The CDR3 totals 14 residues. Germline CDR1 and CDR2: KGHSH and LQKENI. Trimming stripped 1 base from V and 4 bases from J, with 7 bases between. CDR3: CASSPRLITGELFF. CDR3 in DNA: TGTGCCAGCTCACCACGGTTGATCACCGGGGAGCTGTTTTTT.

The sample holds many counts of this clonotype. The genes are TRBV20-1 and TRBJ1-2; D is possibly TRBD1 (6 bases). CDR3 length: 15 residues. CDR1 is DFQATT and CDR2 is SNEGSKA in the germline V gene (reference sequence). With 0 bases removed from V and 1 base from J, the gap between germline ends came to 12 bases. The CDR3 region is CSARDWGHVNYGYTF. The DNA for the CDR3 is TGCAGTGCTAGAGATTGGGGACACGTTAACTATGGCTACACCTTC.

This clonotype was detected a few times. The V and J genes are TRBV12-5 and TRBJ2-1, with 11 bases fitting TRBD2. The trim removed 6 bases at V and 6 bases at J, leaving 16 bases unmatched. The CDR3 is 18 amino acids. Looked up from germline, CDR1 is LGHNT and CDR2 is FRNRAP. The CDR3 region has the DNA TGTGCTAGTGGGCCGGTAGCGGGAGGGCCCCCGTTTAGCAATGAGCAGTTCTTC. Translation gives CASGPVAGGPPFSNEQFF.

This clonotype has ten or more counts. This chain uses TRBV2 with TRBJ2-1, with D possibly TRBD1 on 5 matching bases. The CDR3 consists of 13 residues. Germline CDR1 reads SNHLY; CDR2 reads FYNNEI. The V gene lost 0 bases and the J gene lost 8 bases, with 8 bases spanning the gap. CDR3 amino acids: CASSEAGAYEQFF. The CDR3 DNA follows: TGTGCCAGCAGTGAAGCAGGGGCTTATGAGCAGTTCTTC.

This rearrangement joins TRBV7-2 to TRBJ1-5; 7 bases line up with TRBD1. V lost 5 bases to trimming and J lost 2 bases; unmatched junction nucleotides: 6. Per the germline V gene, CDR1 is SGHTA and CDR2 is FQGNSA. The CDR3 consists of 15 residues. This chain's CDR3 is CASSPGGLGNQPQHF. Here the CDR3 DNA reads TGTGCCAGCAGCCCAGGGGGTTTGGGCAATCAGCCCCAGCATTTT. Full variable domain (missing parts from reference TRBV7-2 and TRBJ1-5): GAGVSQSPSNKVTEKGKDVELRCDPISGHTALYWYRQSLGQGLEFLIYFQGNSAPDKSGLPSDRFSAERTGGSVSTLTIQRTQQEDSAVYLCASSPGGLGNQPQHFGDGTRLSIL.

This clonotype was detected ten times or more. CDR3 bases: TGTGCCAGCAGTTTAACTAGACAGGTGGGGACTGAAGCTTTCTTT. Translation: CASSLTRQVGTEAFF. V and J are TRBV27 and TRBJ1-1, with TRBD1 as a possible D gene (6 bases). CDR3 length: 15 amino acids. Germline values: CDR1 MNHEY, CDR2 SMNVEV (reference sequence). Between the trimmed V and J ends, which lost 2 bases and 5 bases, there was a span of 15 bases.

This clonotype was counted at least ten times. The rearrangement joins TRBV6-1 to TRBJ2-4, with TRBD2 matching over 15 bases. Trimming took 5 bases from V and 7 from J; bases not matched to a gene: 9. The CDR3 totals 17 residues. Germline values: CDR1 MNHNS, CDR2 SASEGT. CDR3 residues: CASSPGPGTSGRNIQYF. CDR3 sequence (DNA): TGTGCCAGCAGTCCCGGGCCAGGGACTAGCGGGAGGAACATTCAGTACTTC.

This clonotype has more than one count but fewer than ten. V usage is TRBV20-1 and J usage is TRBJ2-7; no reliable D call. The CDR3 is 11 residues long. Trimming pared 8 bases from V and 0 bases from J, leaving 8 bases between. CDR1 and CDR2 (germline): DFQATT, SNEGSKA (reference sequence). CDR3 protein: CSSASSYEQYF. CDR3 DNA: TGCAGTAGCGCAAGCTCCTACGAGCAGTACTTC.

This clonotype was detected ten times or more. The chain couples TRBV20-1 to TRBJ2-3; TRBD2 matches 8 bases. CDR3 length equals 16 residues. The ends lost 0 bases at V and 2 bases at J; junction bases unmatched: 7. The germline CDR1 and CDR2 sequences are DFQATT and SNEGSKA (reference sequence). The DNA for the CDR3 is TGCAGTGCTAGAGATAGGACTAGCAGGGTCACAGATACGCAGTATTTT. This gives the protein CSARDRTSRVTDTQYF.